The 23 T cell receptor beta chains listed next were all sequenced from one sample in a study of OX40 agonist ivuxolimab in advanced cancers. Generated by immunoSEQ multiplex PCR, the TCRdb table keeps only in-frame clones and is missing some. The profile shows roughly 50,000 clones, approximately 80% of them singletons. Sequenced material: CD4+ or CD8+ T cells sorted from blood, taken in a trial of the OX40 agonist ivuxolimab. Source of these receptors: an adult with an advanced solid tumor such as melanoma, head and neck, liver or kidney cancer.

The chain is built from TRBV27 and TRBJ2-7, with TRBD2 matching 14 bases. CDR3 length: 16 amino acids. The ends lost 5 bases at V and 5 bases at J; junction bases unmatched: 8. Germline V gene data show CDR1 as MNHEY and CDR2 as SMNVEV (reference sequence). CDR3 sequence reads: CASSPQTGLAGDEQYF. CDR3 in DNA: TGTGCCAGCAGTCCACAAACGGGACTAGCGGGGGACGAGCAGTACTTC.

The genes are TRBV19 and TRBJ2-5; weak D call: TRBD2 (6 bases). Germline values: CDR1 LNHDA, CDR2 SQIVND (reference sequence). V was trimmed by 3 bases and J by 4 bases, leaving 18 bases between them. This CDR3 spans 16 amino acids. The CDR3 loop reads CASSILGGLAGETQYF. In nucleotides, the CDR3 is TGTGCCAGTAGTATCTTGGGGGGATTGGCGGGAGAGACCCAGTACTTC.

Only one count was recorded for this clone. No conserved phenylalanine or tryptophan ends this CDR3, so it is likely a read error. The limits of the CDR3 on the DNA are not certain, so only TCRdb's listed CDR3 is given. The rearrangement links TRBV7-9 to TRBJ2-2; whether TRBD2, the table's D call, matches the DNA was not checked. The CDR3 spans 10 amino acids, including both terminal residues. CDR1 is SEHNR and CDR2 is FQNEAQ in the germline V gene (reference sequence). Here the CDR3 reads CASSSLRRGY.

The chain is built from TRBV2 and TRBJ2-7; D is ambiguous. V was cut by 5 bases and J by 7 bases, with 12 bases left in between. Germline loops: CDR1 SNHLY, CDR2 FYNNEI. This CDR3 contains 12 residues. Here the CDR3 DNA reads TGTGCCAGCAGTTACCGCATCTTGGAGCAGTACTTC. It translates to CASSYRILEQYF.

This chain joins TRBV28 and TRBJ2-2; either TRBD1 or TRBD2 may supply D (6 bases each). Germline loops: CDR1 MDHEN, CDR2 SYDVKM. The CDR3 is made up of 15 amino acids. V lost 3 bases to trimming and J lost 5 bases, with 13 bases between them. The CDR3 region is CASSFGGPYTGELFF. In DNA, the CDR3 is TGTGCCAGCAGTTTTGGGGGGCCATATACCGGGGAGCTGTTTTTT.

By share of the sample, this clone is medium-sized. The CDR3 coding sequence is TGTGCCAGCAGCCCCAGGGGGGGGATTGCAACTAATGAAAAACTGTTTTTT. Translating gives CASSPRGGIATNEKLFF. The genes are TRBV27 and TRBJ1-4, with 7 bases identical to TRBD1. V shed 6 bases, J shed 0 bases, and the junction held 10 bases outside the gene matches. This CDR3 region has 17 residues. CDR1 and CDR2 from the germline V gene are MNHEY and SMNVEV (reference sequence).

The chain recombines TRBV5-1 with TRBJ1-4, with 9 bases lining up with TRBD1. The CDR3 has 14 amino acids. The germline V gene encodes CDR1 SGHRS and CDR2 YFSETQ. After removal of 3 bases from V and 8 bases from J, the junction contained 5 bases not matched to a gene. The CDR3 loop is CASSSTGGIEKLFF. CDR3 bases: TGCGCCAGCAGCTCGACAGGGGGTATAGAAAAACTGTTTTTT.

The chain joins TRBV5-1 to TRBJ2-4; the match to TRBD2 covers 12 bases. The CDR3 length is 18 residues. The J segment lost 2 bases and the V segment lost 0 bases, leaving 6 bases of the junction unmatched. Germline assignment: CDR1 SGHRS and CDR2 YFSETQ. Here the CDR3 reads CASSLGLAGGSTKNIQYF. CDR3 bases: TGCGCCAGCAGCTTGGGGCTAGCGGGAGGGTCGACCAAAAACATTCAGTACTTC.

In nucleotides, the CDR3 is TGTGCCAGTAGTATAGATTGGAGGAATTCACCCCTCCACTTT. Translating it yields CASSIDWRNSPLHF. The chain combines TRBV19 with TRBJ1-6; D not certain. The germline gives CDR1 LNHDA, CDR2 SQIVND (reference sequence). V gave up 0 bases and J gave up 7 bases, with 7 bases separating them. The length of the CDR3 is 14 residues. The variable domain in full, completed from reference TRBV19 and TRBJ1-6, reads DGGITQSPKYLFRKEGQNVTLSCEQNLNHDAMYWYRQDPGQGLRLIYYSQIVNDFQKGDIAEGYSVSREKKESFPLTVTSAQKNPTAFYLCASSIDWRNSPLHFGNGTRLTVT.

The chain carries TRBV2 and TRBJ2-5; D gene ambiguous. The CDR3 is made up of 12 amino acids. The V end lost 6 bases, the J end lost 5 bases, and 10 bases lay between the germline ends. Germline V gives CDR1 SNHLY, CDR2 FYNNEI. Here the CDR3 DNA reads TGTGCCAGCAGGATGAGTGGGGAGACCCAGTACTTC. It encodes CASRMSGETQYF.

This chain joins TRBV11-2 and TRBJ1-3; D remains unclear. CDR3 size: 16 residues. V was pared by 5 bases and J by 1 base, with 15 bases between. Germline V lookup: CDR1 SGHAT, CDR2 FQNNGV. Written as DNA, the CDR3 is TGTGCCAGCAGCGGAGGACGGGCCGTTTCTGGAAACACCATATATTTT. This encodes CASSGGRAVSGNTIYF.

This clone was seen once. J is TRBJ2-2 and V is TRBV18, with TRBD2 matching 8 bases. The CDR3 consists of 16 residues. CDR1 KGHSH and CDR2 LQKENI come from the germline V gene. Unmatched junction bases numbered 4, after V lost 1 base and J lost 3 bases. CDR3 in amino acids: CASSPRPGGDTGELFF. CDR3 nucleotide sequence: TGTGCCAGCTCACCACGGCCGGGAGGGGACACCGGGGAGCTGTTTTTT. Variable domain in full (rest from reference TRBV18 and TRBJ2-2): NAGVMQNPRHLVRRRGQEARLRCSPMKGHSHVYWYRQLPEEGLKFMVYLQKENIIDESGMPKERFSAEFPKEGPSILRIQQVVRGDSAAYFCASSPRPGGDTGELFFGEGSRLTVL.

This chain connects TRBV9 to TRBJ1-3; D gene ambiguous. Germline V lookup: CDR1 SGDLS, CDR2 YYNGEE. There are 17 residues in the CDR3. V lost 2 bases and J 0 bases, leaving 15 bases between the germline ends. The CDR3 coding sequence is TGTGCCAGCAGCGTTCTCCCACTGGGGAGCTCTGGAAACACCATATATTTT. Translated, it gives CASSVLPLGSSGNTIYF.

This clone was counted only a few times. The chain is built from TRBV10-2 and TRBJ2-1; TRBD1 aligns across 10 bases. The CDR3 spans 14 residues. Germline values: CDR1 WSHSY, CDR2 SAAADI. J was trimmed by 7 bases and V by 8 bases; bases with no gene match: 8. CDR3 sequence (DNA): TGCGCCAGCCGAGGGGGGACAGGGGCGAATGAGCAGTTCTTC. Its translation: CASRGGTGANEQFF.

The table lists this clone with a few counts. This rearrangement joins TRBV4-3 to TRBJ1-6; weak D call: TRBD1 (6 bases). Germline-derived CDR1 and CDR2 are LGHNA and YSLEER. V gave up 1 base and J gave up 9 bases, with 16 bases separating them. This CDR3 comprises 16 residues. The CDR3 nucleotides are TGCGCCAGCAGCCAAGGGGCCGGGGGGCTAGGTTCACCCCTCCACTTT. This gives the protein CASSQGAGGLGSPLHF.

The chain is built from TRBV5-1 and TRBJ1-1; no firm D call. Trimming removed 4 bases from V and 6 bases from J, with 19 bases in between. The CDR3 is 15 residues long. CDR1 is SGHRS and CDR2 is YFSETQ in the germline V gene. This CDR3 is CASSPQDPGSAEAFF. DNA of the CDR3: TGCGCCAGCAGCCCGCAAGACCCTGGGAGCGCTGAAGCTTTCTTT.

CDR3 coding DNA: TGTGCCAGCAGTTTGGAGGTCCCTAGGAGCACTGAAGCTTTCTTT. It yields the protein CASSLEVPRSTEAFF. V and J are TRBV27 and TRBJ1-1; D gene ambiguous. Per germline, CDR1 MNHEY and CDR2 SMNVEV (reference sequence). The CDR3 sequence is 15 residues long. V was shortened by 3 bases and J by 4 bases, with 15 bases between the two germline ends.

DNA for the CDR3: TGTGCCAGCTCCAGAGAAACGGCGAACACCGGGGAGCTGTTTTTT. Its protein product is CASSRETANTGELFF. V is TRBV6-1 and J is TRBJ2-2; no reliable D call. The CDR3 consists of 15 residues. Germline-derived CDR1 and CDR2 are MNHNS and SASEGT. Trimming took 8 bases from V and 0 from J, leaving 13 bases between them.

V and J are TRBV19 and TRBJ1-2; TRBD1 matches 9 bases. There are 13 residues in the CDR3. Germline loops: CDR1 LNHDA, CDR2 SQIVND (reference sequence). V was clipped by 5 bases and J by 8 bases; unmatched bases: 6. DNA of the CDR3: TGTGCCAGTAGTTTGGGACAGGGTCGAGGCTACACCTTC. Translated, it gives CASSLGQGRGYTF.

The chain uses TRBV7-9 and TRBJ2-2, with D possibly being TRBD2 (6 bases). The CDR3 has 16 amino acids. V lost 1 base to trimming and J lost 0 bases, with 9 bases between them. Germline V gives CDR1 SEHNR, CDR2 FQNEAQ (reference sequence). The CDR3 loop is CASSLGGGSNTGELFF. CDR3 DNA sequence: TGTGCCAGCAGCTTAGGTGGAGGGTCGAACACCGGGGAGCTGTTTTTT.

The chain uses TRBV2 and TRBJ1-2, with TRBD1 matching 7 bases. This CDR3 region has 14 residues. CDR1 is SNHLY, CDR2 FYNNEI, per germline. Losses at the gene ends were 5 bases for V and 3 bases for J; bases not matched to a gene: 6. The CDR3 sequence: CASSSGGGDYGYTF. For the CDR3, the DNA is TGTGCCAGCAGTTCCGGAGGGGGCGACTATGGCTACACCTTC.

CDR3 loop: CASGLVPDEQFF. Here the CDR3 DNA reads TGTGCTAGTGGTTTGGTACCCGATGAGCAGTTCTTC. This chain links TRBV12-5 with TRBJ2-1; D not certain. Germline values: CDR1 LGHNT, CDR2 FRNRAP. Trimming took 0 bases from V and 8 from J, leaving 5 bases between them. The CDR3 sequence is 12 residues long.

This clone was counted once. The rearrangement links TRBV11-2 to TRBJ1-1; D uncertain. The CDR3 totals 14 residues. Germline CDR1 reads SGHAT; CDR2 reads FQNNGV. V gave up 1 base and J gave up 3 bases, with 9 bases separating them. The CDR3 DNA sequence: TGTGCCAGCAGCTTAGTTCCGAGGGACACTGAAGCTTTCTTT. Translation gives CASSLVPRDTEAFF.